This note documents a single T cell receptor (beta chain) sequence. Antigen: not known. The sample is drawn from a study of cytomegalovirus exposure and HLA in healthy donors. PCR involved 60 Vbeta and 13 Jbeta primers. This table comes from immunoSEQ multiplex PCR, and its TCRdb copy is limited to in-frame clones, with some not included. The sample carries approximately 110,000 clones, approximately 82% recorded once. This CDR3 is built from 16 residues. CDR1 is SGHNT and CDR2 is YENEEA in the germline V gene. The ends lost 0 bases at V and 11 bases at J; junction bases unmatched: 15. Study results and limitations: Common viral pathogens seemed, in a later analysis, to connect with several of the most significant clusters.

The clonotype was recovered from a man aged 35-49 years in good health and CMV-seropositive. The rearrangement uses TRBV11-3 and TRBJ1-1; TRBD1 matches at 7 bases. Specimen: PBMCs. Here the CDR3 reads CASSLDQIGGGAPAFF. In DNA form, the CDR3 reads TGTGCCAGCAGCTTAGATCAAATAGGAGGGGGCGCGCCTGCTTTCTTT.